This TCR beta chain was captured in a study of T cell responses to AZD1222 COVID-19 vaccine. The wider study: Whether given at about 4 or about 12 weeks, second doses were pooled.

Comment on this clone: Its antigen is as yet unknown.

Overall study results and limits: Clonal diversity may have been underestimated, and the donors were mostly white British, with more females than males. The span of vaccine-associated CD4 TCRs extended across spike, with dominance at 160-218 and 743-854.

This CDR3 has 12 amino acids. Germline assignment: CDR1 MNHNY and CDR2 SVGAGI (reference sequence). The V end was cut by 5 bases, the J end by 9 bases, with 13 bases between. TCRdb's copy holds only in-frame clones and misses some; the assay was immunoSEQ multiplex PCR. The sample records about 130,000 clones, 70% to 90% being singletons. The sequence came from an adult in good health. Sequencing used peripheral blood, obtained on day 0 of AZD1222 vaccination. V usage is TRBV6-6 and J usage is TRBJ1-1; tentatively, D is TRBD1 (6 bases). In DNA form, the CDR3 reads TGTGCCAGCAGTGGAAACAGGGTCAAAGCTTTCTTT. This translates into CASSGNRVKAFF.